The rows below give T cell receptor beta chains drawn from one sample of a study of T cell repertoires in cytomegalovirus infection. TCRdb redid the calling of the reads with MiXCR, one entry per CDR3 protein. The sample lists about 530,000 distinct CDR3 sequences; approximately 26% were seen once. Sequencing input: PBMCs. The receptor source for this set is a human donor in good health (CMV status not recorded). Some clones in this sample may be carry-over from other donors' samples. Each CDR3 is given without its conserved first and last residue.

CDR3aa: ASSPGGASYT; j_gene: TRBJ1-2; v_gene: TRBV7-2
CDR3aa: ASSLVGLAGGYNEQF; j_gene: TRBJ2-1; v_gene: TRBV7-6
CDR3aa: ASSRTGSMGETQY; j_gene: TRBJ2-5; v_gene: TRBV6-1
CDR3aa: ASSPRGSTEAF; j_gene: TRBJ1-1; v_gene: TRBV7-2
CDR3aa: ASSEVRGQGANQPQH; j_gene: TRBJ1-5; v_gene: TRBV12-3/TRBV12-4
CDR3aa: ASSYGTQRSGYT; j_gene: TRBJ1-2; v_gene: TRBV13
CDR3aa: ASGLLAATYEQY; j_gene: TRBJ2-7; v_gene: TRBV12-5
CDR3aa: ASSLEQRASYNEQF; j_gene: TRBJ2-1; v_gene: TRBV7-2
CDR3aa: ASSEGHLSSYEQY; j_gene: TRBJ2-7; v_gene: TRBV7-2
CDR3aa: AWSNSAGEQF; j_gene: TRBJ2-1; v_gene: TRBV30
CDR3aa: ASSHSSGTGSHEQY; j_gene: TRBJ2-7; v_gene: TRBV7-9
CDR3aa: ATSDPPPNEQF; j_gene: TRBJ2-1; v_gene: TRBV24-1
CDR3aa: ASSPGSPGNQPQH; j_gene: TRBJ1-5; v_gene: TRBV12-3/TRBV12-4
CDR3aa: ASGQTRGPPRPGELF; j_gene: TRBJ2-2; v_gene: TRBV7-3
CDR3aa: ASSPPGSPNSPLH; j_gene: TRBJ1-6; v_gene: TRBV18
CDR3aa: ASSSGTSVPGELF; j_gene: TRBJ2-2; v_gene: TRBV5-1
CDR3aa: ASSSIDRGHYNEQF; j_gene: TRBJ2-1; v_gene: TRBV2
CDR3aa: ASSQVFQGADTQY; j_gene: TRBJ2-3; v_gene: TRBV4-3
CDR3aa: ASSQEDFYNEQF; j_gene: TRBJ2-1; v_gene: TRBV4-1
CDR3aa: ASSQGVVRGSSYNEQF; j_gene: TRBJ2-1; v_gene: TRBV4-1
CDR3aa: ASSLVPGRLYDYT; j_gene: TRBJ1-2; v_gene: TRBV7-9
CDR3aa: ASIGLQETQY; j_gene: TRBJ2-5; v_gene: TRBV25-1
CDR3aa: ASSLTGGHEQF; j_gene: TRBJ2-1; v_gene: TRBV12-3/TRBV12-4
CDR3aa: ASSKGQGADTQY; j_gene: TRBJ2-3; v_gene: TRBV11-2
CDR3aa: ASGRGRREAPLETQY; j_gene: TRBJ2-5; v_gene: TRBV12-5
CDR3aa: ASSQVGVGEQF; j_gene: TRBJ2-1; v_gene: TRBV4-3
CDR3aa: ASSLLNYGYT; j_gene: TRBJ1-2; v_gene: TRBV7-6
CDR3aa: ASSIDQLAVYNEQF; j_gene: TRBJ2-1; v_gene: TRBV19
CDR3aa: ASSQGRTVSYNEQF; j_gene: TRBJ2-1; v_gene: TRBV4-1